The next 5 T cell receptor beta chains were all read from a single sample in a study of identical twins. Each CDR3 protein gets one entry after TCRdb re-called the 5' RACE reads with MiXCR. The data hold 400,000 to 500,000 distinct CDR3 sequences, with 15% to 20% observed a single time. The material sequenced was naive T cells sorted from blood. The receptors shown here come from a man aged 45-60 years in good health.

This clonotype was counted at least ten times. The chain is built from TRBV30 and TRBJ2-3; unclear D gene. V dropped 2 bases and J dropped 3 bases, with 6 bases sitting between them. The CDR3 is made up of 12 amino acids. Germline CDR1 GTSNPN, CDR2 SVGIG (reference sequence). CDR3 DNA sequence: TGTGCCTGGAGTCTAGGGACAGATACGCAGTATTTT. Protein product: CAWSLGTDTQYF. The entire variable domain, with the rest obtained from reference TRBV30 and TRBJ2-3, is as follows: SQTIHQWPATLVQPVGSPLSLECTVEGTSNPNLYWYRQAAGRGLQLLFYSVGIGQISSEVPQNLSASRPQDRQFILSSKKLLLSDSGFYLCAWSLGTDTQYFGPGTRLTVL.

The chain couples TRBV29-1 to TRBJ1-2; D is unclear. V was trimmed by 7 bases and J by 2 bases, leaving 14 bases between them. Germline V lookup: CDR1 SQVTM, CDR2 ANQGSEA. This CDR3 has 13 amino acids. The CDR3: CSAAGGFNYGYTF. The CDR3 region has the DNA TGCAGCGCCGCAGGTGGTTTCAACTATGGCTACACCTTC. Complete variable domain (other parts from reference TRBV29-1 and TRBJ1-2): SAVISQKPSRDICQRGTSLTIQCQVDSQVTMMFWYRQQPGQSLTLIATANQGSEATYESGFVIDKFPISRPNLTFSTLTVSNMSPEDSSIYLCSAAGGFNYGYTFGSGTRLTVV.

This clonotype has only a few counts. CDR3 DNA sequence: TGTGCCAGCAGGGCTAGCGGAGACAATGAGCAGTTCTTC. Its protein product is CASRASGDNEQFF. The chain has TRBV2 and TRBJ2-1; 7 bases are shared with TRBD2. The germline gives CDR1 SNHLY, CDR2 FYNNEI. The CDR3 spans 13 residues. J gave up 5 bases and V 6 bases, and 4 bases lay outside the gene matches.

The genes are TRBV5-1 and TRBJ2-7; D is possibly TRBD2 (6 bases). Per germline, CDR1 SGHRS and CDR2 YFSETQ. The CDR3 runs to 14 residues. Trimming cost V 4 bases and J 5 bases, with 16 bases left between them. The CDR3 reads CASSPGDPGNEQYF. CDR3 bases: TGCGCCAGCAGCCCGGGGGACCCTGGCAACGAGCAGTACTTC.

The DNA for the CDR3 is TGTGCCAGCAGTCCCGGACAGGGGGCGCAGAATGAGCAGTTCTTC. Encoded protein: CASSPGQGAQNEQFF. The chain couples TRBV6-1 to TRBJ2-1, with TRBD1 matching 11 bases. The J segment lost 7 bases and the V segment lost 5 bases, leaving 7 bases of the junction unmatched. Germline-derived CDR1 and CDR2 are MNHNS and SASEGT. The CDR3 totals 15 residues.